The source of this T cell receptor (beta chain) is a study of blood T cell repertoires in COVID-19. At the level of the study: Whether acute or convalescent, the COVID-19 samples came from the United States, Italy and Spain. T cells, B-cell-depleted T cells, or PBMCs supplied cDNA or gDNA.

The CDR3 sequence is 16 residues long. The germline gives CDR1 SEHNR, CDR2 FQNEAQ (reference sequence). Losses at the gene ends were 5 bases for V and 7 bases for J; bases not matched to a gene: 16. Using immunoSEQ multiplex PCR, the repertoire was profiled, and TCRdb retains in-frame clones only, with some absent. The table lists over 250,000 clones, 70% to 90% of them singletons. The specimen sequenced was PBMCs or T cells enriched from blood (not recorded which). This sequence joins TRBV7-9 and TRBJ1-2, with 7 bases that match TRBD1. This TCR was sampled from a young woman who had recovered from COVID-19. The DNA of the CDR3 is TGTGCCAGCAGCGTACTCCACTCAGGGGGGCGGAGTGGCTACACCTTC. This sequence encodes CASSVLHSGGRSGYTF.